Listed below are T cell receptor beta chains from one sample, sequenced in a study of post-analysis software for immune sequencing data. Each CDR3 protein gets one entry after TCRdb re-called the PCR reads with MiXCR. The sample has approximately 730,000 distinct CDR3 sequences; around 46% are singletons. The sequencing sample was made of blood. The receptor source for this set is a girl under 18 with multiple sclerosis. The CDR3 runs from the conserved cysteine through the conserved F or W. D genes are given only for firm matches. The size field is filled for only some rows; it gives once, few, many or a size class.

few	TRBV28	TRBJ2-4	NA	TGTGCCAGCTGCCGTGTGTTTGACAAAAACATTCAGTACTTC	CASCRVFDKNIQYF
NA	TRBV28	TRBJ2-3	NA	TGTGCCAGCAGTTTACCGACGGGGCTAGCGCTGGATACGCAGTATTTT	CASSLPTGLALDTQYF
few	TRBV28	TRBJ2-7	TRBD1	TGTGCCAGCAGTCACCGACAGGGGGGCAACTACGAGCAGTACTTC	CASSHRQGGNYEQYF
few	TRBV12-3/TRBV12-4	TRBJ2-5	TRBD2	TGTGCCAGCAGCAAATCCTGGACTAGCGGGCTCCAAGAGACCCAGTACTTC	CASSKSWTSGLQETQYF
once	TRBV6-1	TRBJ2-7	TRBD1	TGTGCCAGCAGCCGTGACAGGGGGGCCTCCTCCTACGAGCAGTACTTC	CASSRDRGASSYEQYF
few	TRBV20-1	TRBJ2-6	NA	TGCAGTGCTACTTCCATGAGGGGGGCCAACGTCCTGACTTTC	CSATSMRGANVLTF
NA	TRBV27	TRBJ2-5	NA	TGTGCCAGCAGTTTAAGACGGTGGCCCTTGGAGACCCAGTACTTC	CASSLRRWPLETQYF
few	TRBV4-2	TRBJ2-5	NA	TGTGCCAGCAGCCAAGATTGGAGGCAAGAGACCCAGTACTTC	CASSQDWRQETQYF
once	TRBV6-1	TRBJ1-2	NA	TGTGCCACCAATCTGGTGTGGGGCTACACCTTC	CATNLVWGYTF
NA	TRBV10-3	TRBJ1-2	NA	TGTGCCATCAGTGATACAGTAAGCTATGGCTACACCTTC	CAISDTVSYGYTF
few	TRBV7-6	TRBJ2-7	NA	TGTGCCAGCAGCTCCTCTCCCGGGTACGAGCAGTACTTC	CASSSSPGYEQYF
few	TRBV10-3	TRBJ1-2	TRBD1	TGTGCCATCAGTGAATACAGGGGCGAGGGTGGCTACACCTTC	CAISEYRGEGGYTF
few	TRBV29-1	TRBJ2-1	NA	TGCAGCGTTGTTCGGCAGGCGGGTAATGAGCAGTTCTTC	CSVVRQAGNEQFF
NA	TRBV12-3/TRBV12-4	TRBJ2-5	NA	TGTGCCAGCAGTTGGACCAGGGAGACCCAGTACTTC	CASSWTRETQYF
NA	TRBV7-6	TRBJ1-2	NA	TGTGCCAGCAGCTTAGATTTACCGCATCTTAGCGCTGGCTACACCTTC	CASSLDLPHLSAGYTF
NA	TRBV20-1	TRBJ2-7	TRBD2	TGCAGTGCTAGCGGGGGGGGAATCAACAATGAGCAGTACTTC	CSASGGGINNEQYF
NA	TRBV19	TRBJ1-1	NA	TGTGCCAGTAGTATTCCCCAACAGGGCCCTGAAGCTTTCTTT	CASSIPQQGPEAFF
NA	TRBV27	TRBJ1-5	NA	TGTGCCACCGCGAATAGCAATCAGCCCCAGCATTTT	CATANSNQPQHF
once	TRBV29-1	TRBJ2-2	TRBD1	TGCAGCGCTGGGACAGGGGGCGTCGGGGAGCTGTTTTTT	CSAGTGGVGELFF
NA	TRBV29-1	TRBJ2-3	TRBD2	TGCAGCGCCGGACCCGAGCTAGCGGGAGAGGATACGCAGTATTTT	CSAGPELAGEDTQYF
NA	TRBV29-1	TRBJ2-1	TRBD1	TGCAGCGTTGAAAGAGGGGGGACAGGGAACAATGAGCAGTTCTTC	CSVERGGTGNNEQFF
NA	TRBV30	TRBJ2-1	TRBD2	TGTGCCTGGAGTAGAGGTCTAGCGGCCTACAATGAGCAGTTCTTC	CAWSRGLAAYNEQFF
few	TRBV4-2	TRBJ2-7	NA	TGTGCCAGCAGCCATCCTCGTGGGGGGTCAGACTCCTACGAGCAGTACTTC	CASSHPRGGSDSYEQYF
NA	TRBV18	TRBJ2-7	TRBD1	TGTGCCAGCTCACCCAGACAGGGGTCGGACGAGCAGTACTTC	CASSPRQGSDEQYF
few	TRBV10-3	TRBJ2-5	TRBD2	TGTGCCATCAGCAGCGGGATAATGGAGACCCAGTACTTC	CAISSGIMETQYF
few	TRBV20-1	TRBJ1-6	NA	TGCAGTGCTAGAGATCGTAGGGCGAGTGAGAATTCACCCCTCCACTTT	CSARDRRASENSPLHF
NA	TRBV7-2	TRBJ2-7	NA	TGTGCCAGCAGGTGGGACGCCAGCTCCTACGAGCAGTACTTC	CASRWDASSYEQYF
few	TRBV12-3/TRBV12-4	TRBJ1-6	TRBD1	TGTGCCAGCAGGTCCGGGACAGCCTATTCACCCCTCCACTTT	CASRSGTAYSPLHF